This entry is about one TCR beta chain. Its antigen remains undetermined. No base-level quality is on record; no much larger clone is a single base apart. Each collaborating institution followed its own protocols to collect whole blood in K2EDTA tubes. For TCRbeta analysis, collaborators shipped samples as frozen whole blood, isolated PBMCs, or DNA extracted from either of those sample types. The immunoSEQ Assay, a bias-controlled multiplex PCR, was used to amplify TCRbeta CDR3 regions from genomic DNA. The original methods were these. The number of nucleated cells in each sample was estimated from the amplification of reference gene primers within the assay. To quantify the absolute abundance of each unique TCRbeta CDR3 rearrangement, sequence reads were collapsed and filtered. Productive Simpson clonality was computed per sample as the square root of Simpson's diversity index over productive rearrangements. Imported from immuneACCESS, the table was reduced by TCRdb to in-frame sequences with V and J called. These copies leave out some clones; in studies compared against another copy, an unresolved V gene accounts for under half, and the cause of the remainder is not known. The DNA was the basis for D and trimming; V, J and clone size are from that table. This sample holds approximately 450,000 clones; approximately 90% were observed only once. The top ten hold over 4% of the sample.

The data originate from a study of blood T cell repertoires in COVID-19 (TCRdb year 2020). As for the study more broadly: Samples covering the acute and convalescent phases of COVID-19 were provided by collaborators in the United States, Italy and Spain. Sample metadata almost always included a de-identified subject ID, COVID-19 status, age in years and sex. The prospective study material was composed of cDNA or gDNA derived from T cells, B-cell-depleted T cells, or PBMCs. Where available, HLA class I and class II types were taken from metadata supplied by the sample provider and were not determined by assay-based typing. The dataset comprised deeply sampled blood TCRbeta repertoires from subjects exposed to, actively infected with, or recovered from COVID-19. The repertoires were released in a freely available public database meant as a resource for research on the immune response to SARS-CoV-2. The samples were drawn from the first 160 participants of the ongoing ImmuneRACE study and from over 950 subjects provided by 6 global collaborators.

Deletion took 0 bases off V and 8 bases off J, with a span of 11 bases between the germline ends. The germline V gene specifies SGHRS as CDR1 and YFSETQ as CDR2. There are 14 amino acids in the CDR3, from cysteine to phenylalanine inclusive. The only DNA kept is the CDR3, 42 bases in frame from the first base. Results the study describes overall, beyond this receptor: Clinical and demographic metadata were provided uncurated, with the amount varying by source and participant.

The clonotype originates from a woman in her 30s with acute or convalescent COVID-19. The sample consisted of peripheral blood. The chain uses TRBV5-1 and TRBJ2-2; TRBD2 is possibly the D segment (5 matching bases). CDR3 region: CASSLVRGAGELFF. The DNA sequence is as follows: TGCGCCAGCAGCTTGGTCCGGGGAGCTGGGGAGCTGTTTTTT.